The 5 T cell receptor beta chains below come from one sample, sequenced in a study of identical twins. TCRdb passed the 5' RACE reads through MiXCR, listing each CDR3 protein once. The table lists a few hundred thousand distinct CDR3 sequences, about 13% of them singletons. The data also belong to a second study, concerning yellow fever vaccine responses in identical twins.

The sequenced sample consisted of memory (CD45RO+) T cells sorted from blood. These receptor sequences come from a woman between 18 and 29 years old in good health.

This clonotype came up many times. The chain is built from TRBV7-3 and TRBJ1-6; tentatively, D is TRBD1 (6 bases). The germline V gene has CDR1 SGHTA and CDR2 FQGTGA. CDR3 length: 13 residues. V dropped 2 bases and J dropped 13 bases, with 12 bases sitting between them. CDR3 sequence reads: CASSLGTRSPLHF. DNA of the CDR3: TGTGCCAGCAGCTTAGGGACAAGATCTCCCCTCCACTTT.

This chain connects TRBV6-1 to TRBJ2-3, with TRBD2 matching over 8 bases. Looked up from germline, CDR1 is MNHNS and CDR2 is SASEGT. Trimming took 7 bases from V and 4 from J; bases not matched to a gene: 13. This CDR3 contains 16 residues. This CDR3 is CASNPRGLVRADTQYF. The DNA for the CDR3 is TGTGCCAGCAACCCCCGGGGACTAGTTAGGGCAGATACGCAGTATTTT.

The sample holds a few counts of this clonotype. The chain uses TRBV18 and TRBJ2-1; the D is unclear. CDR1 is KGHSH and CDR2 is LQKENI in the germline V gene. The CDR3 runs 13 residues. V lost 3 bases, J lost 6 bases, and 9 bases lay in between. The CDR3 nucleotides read TGTGCCAGCTCACCTGTAGAACGCAATGAGCAGTTCTTC. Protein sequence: CASSPVERNEQFF.

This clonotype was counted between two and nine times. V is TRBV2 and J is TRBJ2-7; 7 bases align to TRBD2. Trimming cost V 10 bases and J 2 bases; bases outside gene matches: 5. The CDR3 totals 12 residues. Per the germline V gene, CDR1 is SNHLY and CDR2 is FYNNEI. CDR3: CATAREAYEQYF. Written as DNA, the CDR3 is TGTGCCACCGCCCGGGAGGCCTACGAGCAGTACTTC.

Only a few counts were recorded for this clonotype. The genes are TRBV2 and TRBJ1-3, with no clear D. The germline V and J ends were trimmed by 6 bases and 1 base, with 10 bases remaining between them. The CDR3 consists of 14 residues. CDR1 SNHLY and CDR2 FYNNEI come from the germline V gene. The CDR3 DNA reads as TGTGCCAGCAGCCCCCGCTTTTCTGGAAACACCATATATTTT. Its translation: CASSPRFSGNTIYF.